Each of the 24 T cell receptor beta chains below was sequenced from the same sample in a study of STAT3 mutations in large granular lymphocyte leukemia. The antigens for these receptors are not known. Overall study results and limits: Every T-cell large granular lymphocyte leukemia patient had at least one immunodominant TCR beta clonotype.

This table comes from immunoSEQ multiplex PCR, and its TCRdb copy is limited to in-frame clones, with some not included. The sample gives around 6,600 clones, roughly 57% of which show up once; roughly 76% is in the top ten. Sequencing used peripheral blood mononuclear cells. The source of these receptors is a boy younger than 18 with T-cell large granular lymphocyte leukemia. Some clones in this sample may be carry-over from other donors' samples.

CDR3 sequence reads: CASSQEGMTSPLHF. The CDR3 bases are TGCGCCAGCAGCCAAGAGGGGATGACTTCACCCCTCCACTTT. J is TRBJ1-6 and V is TRBV4-1; unclear D gene. Germline V gives CDR1 MGHRA, CDR2 YSYEKL. V was clipped by 0 bases and J by 9 bases, with 9 bases between them. CDR3 length: 14 residues.

The V call is TRBV6-5, the J call TRBJ2-1, with D maybe TRBD1 (5 bases). Trimming shortened V by 0 bases and J by 5 bases, and 8 bases separated the two germline ends. Per germline, CDR1 MNHEY and CDR2 SVGAGI. CDR3 length: 14 residues. The CDR3 protein is CASSYSSRDNEQFF. In DNA form, the CDR3 reads TGTGCCAGCAGTTACTCCTCCAGGGACAATGAGCAGTTCTTC.

This chain connects TRBV30 to TRBJ1-4; possible D gene TRBD1, 6 bases. In germline, CDR1 is GTSNPN, CDR2 SVGIG (reference sequence). CDR3 length: 15 residues. The V and J ends lost 8 bases and 0 bases respectively, with 16 bases between them. The CDR3 is CALGAGDATNEKLFF. DNA of the CDR3: TGTGCCCTGGGGGCCGGAGACGCAACTAATGAAAAACTGTTTTTT.

V gene TRBV4-2 combines with J gene TRBJ2-7; D perhaps matches TRBD2 (5 bases). Germline values: CDR1 LGHNA, CDR2 YNFKEQ. The V end was cut by 4 bases, the J end by 2 bases, with 9 bases between. The CDR3 is 13 residues long. The CDR3 sequence: CASSPGWPYEQYF. The CDR3 coding sequence is TGTGCCAGCAGCCCGGGGTGGCCCTACGAGCAGTACTTC.

This clone occurred a few times. J is TRBJ1-3 and V is TRBV7-9; the D is unclear. This CDR3 is 14 amino acids long. With 2 bases removed from V and 0 bases from J, the gap between germline ends came to 5 bases. From germline, CDR1 is SEHNR and CDR2 FQNEAQ (reference sequence). The CDR3, as DNA: TGTGCCAGCAGCTTAAAAGGCTCTGGAAACACCATATATTTT. Encoded protein: CASSLKGSGNTIYF. The whole variable domain, remainder taken from reference TRBV7-9 and TRBJ1-3, is DTGVSQNPRHKITKRGQNVTFRCDPISEHNRLYWYRQTLGQGPEFLTYFQNEAQLEKSRLLSDRFSAERPKGSFSTLEIQRTEQGDSAMYLCASSLKGSGNTIYFGEGSWLTVV.

The rearrangement joins TRBV7-9 to TRBJ1-3; weak D call: TRBD1 (5 bases). The CDR3 has 10 amino acids. V dropped 3 bases and J dropped 16 bases, with 10 bases sitting between them. The germline V gene encodes CDR1 SEHNR and CDR2 FQNEAQ (reference sequence). CDR3 loop: CASSFPGSYF. DNA of the CDR3: TGTGCCAGCAGCTTCCCAGGGTCGTATTTT.

The chain links TRBV6-1 to TRBJ2-7; tentative D call: TRBD2 (5 bases). The V gene lost 0 bases and the J gene lost 3 bases, with 9 bases spanning the gap. The CDR3 runs to 14 residues. The V gene's germline CDR1 is MNHNS and CDR2 SASEGT. The CDR3, as DNA: TGTGCCAGCAGTGAAGCAGCGGACCTCTACGAGCAGTACTTC. Translation gives CASSEAADLYEQYF.

This clone has only a few counts. The chain links TRBV20-1 to TRBJ1-1, with D unclear. CDR3 length: 11 residues. The ends were cut back, 3 bases at V and 11 bases at J, with 13 bases in the middle. Per the germline V gene, CDR1 is DFQATT and CDR2 is SNEGSKA (reference sequence). DNA of the CDR3: TGCAGTGCTAGTATAGGAGGGTTGGCTTTCTTT. It translates to CSASIGGLAFF.

The gene calls are TRBV30 and TRBJ2-5, with no clear D. V lost 5 bases to trimming and J lost 5 bases, with 12 bases between them. The germline gives CDR1 GTSNPN, CDR2 SVGIG (reference sequence). The CDR3 covers 12 residues. CDR3 sequence (DNA): TGTGCCTGGTCACAACTGGGGGAGACCCAGTACTTC. It encodes CAWSQLGETQYF.

Written as DNA, the CDR3 is TGTGCTAGTGGTTTGGCGGGGGGTGATGGCTACACCTTC. It yields the protein CASGLAGGDGYTF. The chain has TRBV12-5 and TRBJ1-2; maybe TRBD1 (5 bases). CDR3 size: 13 residues. The V end was cut by 1 base, the J end by 6 bases, with 9 bases between. The germline CDR1 and CDR2 sequences are LGHNT and FRNRAP.

The chain is built from TRBV4-1 and TRBJ1-1, with 9 bases that match TRBD1. Germline V gene data show CDR1 as MGHRA and CDR2 as YSYEKL. This CDR3 spans 15 amino acids. The junction had 3 bases not matched to a gene; V was cut back by 3 bases and J by 1 base. The CDR3 DNA reads as TGCGCCAGCAGCCACAGACAGGGGGAGAACACTGAAGCTTTCTTT. It encodes CASSHRQGENTEAFF.

DNA of the CDR3: TGCAGCGTTGACATTCTAGATTACTATGGCTACACCTTC. The encoded protein is CSVDILDYYGYTF. The chain uses TRBV29-1 and TRBJ1-2; D remains ambiguous. The V end was cut by 3 bases, the J end by 3 bases, with 11 bases between. The CDR3 has 13 amino acids. The V gene's germline CDR1 is SQVTM and CDR2 ANQGSEA.

Of note for this clone: An end of the junction does not agree with germline; a read error may underlie this. V usage is TRBV7-7 and J usage is TRBJ2-5; perhaps TRBD2 as D (5 bases). The CDR3 sequence is 15 residues long. Germline V gene lookup returns CDR1 SSHAT and CDR2 FNYEAQ (reference sequence). DNA for the CDR3: TGTGCTAGCAGCCGGGGTAGGGTGTTACAAGAGACCCAGTACTTC. Its protein is CASSRGRVLQETQYF.

The J gene is TRBJ1-2, the V gene TRBV30; D is possibly TRBD1 (6 bases). In germline, CDR1 is GTSNPN, CDR2 SVGIG (reference sequence). Trimming took off 5 bases at V and 6 bases at J, with 16 bases between the two ends. CDR3 length: 13 residues. The CDR3 DNA reads as TGTGCCTGGGCCACGACAGGTGCACATGGCTACACCTTC. This sequence encodes CAWATTGAHGYTF.

This clone was counted between two and nine times. The chain links TRBV4-2 to TRBJ2-3, with D uncertain. Trimming stripped 1 base from V and 2 bases from J, with 10 bases between. Germline V gene data show CDR1 as LGHNA and CDR2 as YNFKEQ. This CDR3 is 15 amino acids long. The CDR3 bases are TGTGCCAGCAGCCAAGGGGAAGGGTCCACAGATACGCAGTATTTT. Translated, it gives CASSQGEGSTDTQYF.

This clone was counted once. The gene calls are TRBV5-1 and TRBJ2-3, with 13 bases aligning to TRBD2. The CDR3 contains 17 residues. Germline-derived CDR1 and CDR2 are SGHRS and YFSETQ. Losses at the gene ends were 2 bases for V and 5 bases for J; bases not matched to a gene: 8. The CDR3 DNA sequence: TGCGCCAGCAGCTTACGAACTAGCGGGAGGGCGATAGATACGCAGTATTTT. This sequence encodes CASSLRTSGRAIDTQYF.

The sample holds a few counts of this clone. V usage is TRBV7-9 and J usage is TRBJ2-7, with 10 bases identical to TRBD1. Germline V gives CDR1 SEHNR, CDR2 FQNEAQ (reference sequence). V dropped 2 bases and J dropped 4; count of bases not matched to a gene: 11. The CDR3 is 17 amino acids. CDR3 nucleotides: TGTGCCAGCAGCTTACCTGGGACCGGGACAGGGGTGTACGAGCAGTACTTC. Its protein product is CASSLPGTGTGVYEQYF.

This clone was seen a handful of times. The gene calls are TRBV7-2 and TRBJ2-3; D gene ambiguous. Germline V lookup: CDR1 SGHTA, CDR2 FQGNSA. The CDR3 totals 14 residues. The ends were cut back, 4 bases at V and 10 bases at J, with 18 bases in the middle. The CDR3 protein is CASSYAYPGAPQYF. The DNA of the CDR3 is TGTGCCAGCAGCTACGCTTATCCCGGCGCCCCGCAGTATTTT.

This clone was observed a few times. The chain employs TRBV27 and TRBJ1-5; D is unclear. The CDR3 has 13 residues. Trimming cost V 5 bases and J 5 bases, with 10 bases left between them. The germline gives CDR1 MNHEY, CDR2 SMNVEV (reference sequence). The CDR3 is CASSTTPDQPQHF. Here the CDR3 DNA reads TGTGCCAGCAGTACAACACCCGATCAGCCCCAGCATTTT.

This clone was observed a handful of times. V usage is TRBV7-9 and J usage is TRBJ1-2; D remains ambiguous. Germline lookup yields CDR1 SEHNR and CDR2 FQNEAQ (reference sequence). CDR3 length: 12 amino acids. With 1 base removed from V and 10 bases from J, the gap between germline ends came to 10 bases. This CDR3 reads CASSLDLNAYTF. The CDR3 DNA reads TGTGCCAGCAGCTTAGACCTAAATGCCTACACCTTC.

The V gene is TRBV27, the J gene TRBJ2-5; a possible D gene is TRBD2 (5 bases). This CDR3 has 15 amino acids. V lost 5 bases and J lost 4, with 17 bases in between. Germline V gene sequence: CDR1 MNHEY, CDR2 SMNVEV (reference sequence). In DNA, the CDR3 is TGTGCCAGCAGTAGAACACTAGAATCGGGAGAGACCCAGTACTTC. This codes for CASSRTLESGETQYF.

J is TRBJ2-2 and V is TRBV4-2; TRBD1 matches 9 bases. Germline values: CDR1 LGHNA, CDR2 YNFKEQ. With V trimmed by 3 bases and J by 0 bases, 8 bases remained unmatched. The CDR3 spans 18 residues. The CDR3, as DNA: TGTGCCAGCAGCCATCGACAGGGGGTTGAGACGAACACCGGGGAGCTGTTTTTT. Translated: CASSHRQGVETNTGELFF.

This clone showed up just a few times. The chain recombines TRBV9 with TRBJ2-7; 7 bases align to TRBD2. Germline CDR1 is SGDLS and CDR2 is YYNGEE. The trim removed 4 bases at V and 3 bases at J, leaving 7 bases unmatched. This CDR3 has 14 amino acids. CDR3 sequence (DNA): TGTGCCAGCAGCAAGCGGGACGGACTCTACGAGCAGTACTTC. It specifies CASSKRDGLYEQYF. The entire variable domain, with the rest obtained from reference TRBV9 and TRBJ2-7, is as follows: DSGVTQTPKHLITATGQRVTLRCSPRSGDLSVYWYQQSLDQGLQFLIQYYNGEERAKGNILERFSAQQFPDLHSELNLSSLELGDSALYFCASSKRDGLYEQYFGPGTRLTVT.

V and J are TRBV27 and TRBJ1-2; 7 bases line up with TRBD1. Germline V gene lookup returns CDR1 MNHEY and CDR2 SMNVEV (reference sequence). V lost 3 bases to trimming and J lost 0 bases; unmatched junction nucleotides: 7. This CDR3 has 16 amino acids. DNA of the CDR3: TGTGCCAGCAGTTTTACAGGGGAACCCTCTAACTATGGCTACACCTTC. Its protein is CASSFTGEPSNYGYTF.